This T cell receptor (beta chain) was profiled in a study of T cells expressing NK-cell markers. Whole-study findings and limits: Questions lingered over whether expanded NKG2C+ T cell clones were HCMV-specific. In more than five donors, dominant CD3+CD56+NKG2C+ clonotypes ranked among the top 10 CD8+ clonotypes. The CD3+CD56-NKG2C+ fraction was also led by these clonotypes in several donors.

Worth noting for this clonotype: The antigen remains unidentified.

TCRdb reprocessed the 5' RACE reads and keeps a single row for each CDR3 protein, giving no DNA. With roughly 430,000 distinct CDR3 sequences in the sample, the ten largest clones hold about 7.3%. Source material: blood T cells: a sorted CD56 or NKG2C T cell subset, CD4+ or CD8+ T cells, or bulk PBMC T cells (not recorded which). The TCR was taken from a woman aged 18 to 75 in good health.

The CDR3: CSVVFAKRTDTQYF. V gene TRBV29-1 combines with J gene TRBJ2-3. Germline CDR1 SQVTM, CDR2 ANQGSEA. The CDR3 is 14 amino acids.